These 8 T cell receptor beta chains were sequenced from one sample in a study of T cells after yellow fever vaccination. TCRdb re-analysed the 5' RACE reads in MiXCR, keeping a single row per CDR3 protein. The data show around 550,000 distinct CDR3 sequences, 15% to 20% seen once. The sample was PBMCs, taken 15 days after the yellow fever booster vaccination. Source of these receptors: a man aged 25 to 40 who received the YFV17D yellow fever vaccine.

This clonotype was seen a handful of times. The V call is TRBV7-8, the J call TRBJ2-3, with D unclear. The CDR3 covers 12 residues. CDR1 and CDR2 (germline): SGHVS, FQNEAQ. Trimming removed 4 bases from V and 5 bases from J, with 7 bases in between. CDR3 sequence: CASSSYVDTQYF. DNA for the CDR3: TGTGCCAGCAGCTCCTATGTAGATACGCAGTATTTT.

This clonotype has more than one count but fewer than ten. V gene TRBV28 combines with J gene TRBJ2-7, with D tentatively TRBD1 (6 bases). The V gene lost 6 bases and the J gene lost 3 bases, with 9 bases spanning the gap. The CDR3 has 12 amino acids. The V gene's germline CDR1 is MDHEN and CDR2 SYDVKM. CDR3 sequence reads: CASSRGFYEQYF. CDR3 DNA: TGTGCCAGCAGCAGGGGCTTCTACGAGCAGTACTTC.

This clonotype turned up a few times. The genes are TRBV6-1 and TRBJ2-1; D may be TRBD2 (5 bases). CDR3 size: 14 residues. Trimming took off 8 bases at V and 7 bases at J, with 18 bases between the two ends. Germline CDR1 and CDR2: MNHNS and SASEGT. Written as DNA, the CDR3 is TGTGCCAGCCATTCTAGCAGCCAATGGAATGAGCAGTTCTTC. Its protein product is CASHSSSQWNEQFF.

The J gene is TRBJ2-4, the V gene TRBV11-2, with TRBD1 as a possible D gene (6 bases). The CDR3 runs 19 residues. Trimming took 0 bases from V and 1 from J, leaving 19 bases between them. Germline-derived CDR1 and CDR2 are SGHAT and FQNNGV. CDR3 protein: CASSLENADRPGAKNIQYF. The CDR3 bases are TGTGCCAGCAGCTTAGAGAACGCCGACAGGCCAGGGGCCAAAAACATTCAGTACTTC.

This chain connects TRBV20-1 to TRBJ1-1, with 10 nucleotides matching TRBD1. Trimming removed 5 bases from V and 6 bases from J; junction bases left unmatched: 6. Germline lookup yields CDR1 DFQATT and CDR2 SNEGSKA (reference sequence). The CDR3 is 13 residues long. The CDR3 is CSAPGTGVAEAFF. CDR3 sequence (DNA): TGCAGTGCTCCCGGGACAGGGGTCGCTGAAGCTTTCTTT.

This clonotype has a handful of counts. CDR3 sequence: CASSVDRAGSLTDTQYF. The CDR3 nucleotides are TGTGCCAGCAGCGTCGACAGAGCGGGTAGTCTCACAGATACGCAGTATTTT. The rearrangement uses TRBV9 and TRBJ2-3; tentatively, D is TRBD2 (6 bases). V lost 2 bases to trimming and J lost 2 bases, with 18 bases between them. Germline values: CDR1 SGDLS, CDR2 YYNGEE. The CDR3 totals 17 residues.

The rearrangement uses TRBV7-9 and TRBJ2-1; D may be TRBD2 (6 bases). This CDR3 is 12 amino acids long. V was clipped by 5 bases and J by 7 bases, with 9 bases between them. In germline, CDR1 is SEHNR, CDR2 FQNEAQ (reference sequence). CDR3 nucleotide sequence: TGTGCCAGCAGCATGACTAGGAATGAGCAGTTCTTC. This translates into CASSMTRNEQFF.

The chain has TRBV7-9 and TRBJ1-2, with 7 bases that match TRBD1. With 0 bases clipped from V and 6 bases from J, the junction kept 1 base outside the gene matches. The CDR3 runs to 13 residues. Germline CDR1 is SEHNR and CDR2 is FQNEAQ (reference sequence). The CDR3 loop is CASSLAGTDGYTF. CDR3 in DNA: TGTGCCAGCAGCTTAGCGGGGACAGATGGCTACACCTTC.